This T cell receptor (beta chain) was observed in a study of beta chain features in type 1 diabetes. Looking at the study overall: Patients shared similar age, gender and cell yields with healthy donors.

Germline V gives CDR1 MNHEY, CDR2 SVGAGI. The CDR3 has 13 amino acids. V shed 6 bases and J shed 0 bases, with 8 bases lying between them. Whole-study results and caveats: Patients with type 1 diabetes carried fewer insertions and had more deletions at their VDJ junctions.

This clone was detected a few times. Antigen unknown. Via the markers CD45RO/CCR7/CD25/CD127/CD95/CD27, stem cell-like memory, regulatory, central memory and naive CD4+ cells were sorted. Sorted populations were all over 98% pure. Investigators reverse transcribed all isolated RNA, so they sequenced expressed TCRB transcripts. Sequencing used immunoSEQ multiplex PCR; TCRdb keeps in-frame clones, though not all of them. The table has 450,000 to 600,000 clones, roughly 31% seen once. Sequencing used naive CD4+ T cells from blood. This TCR derives from a man aged 18 to 35 in good health. The chain uses TRBV6-5 and TRBJ2-5; possible D gene TRBD1, 6 bases. Here the CDR3 DNA reads TGTGCCAGCAGGAGACAGGACCAAGAGACCCAGTACTTC. This sequence encodes CASRRQDQETQYF.